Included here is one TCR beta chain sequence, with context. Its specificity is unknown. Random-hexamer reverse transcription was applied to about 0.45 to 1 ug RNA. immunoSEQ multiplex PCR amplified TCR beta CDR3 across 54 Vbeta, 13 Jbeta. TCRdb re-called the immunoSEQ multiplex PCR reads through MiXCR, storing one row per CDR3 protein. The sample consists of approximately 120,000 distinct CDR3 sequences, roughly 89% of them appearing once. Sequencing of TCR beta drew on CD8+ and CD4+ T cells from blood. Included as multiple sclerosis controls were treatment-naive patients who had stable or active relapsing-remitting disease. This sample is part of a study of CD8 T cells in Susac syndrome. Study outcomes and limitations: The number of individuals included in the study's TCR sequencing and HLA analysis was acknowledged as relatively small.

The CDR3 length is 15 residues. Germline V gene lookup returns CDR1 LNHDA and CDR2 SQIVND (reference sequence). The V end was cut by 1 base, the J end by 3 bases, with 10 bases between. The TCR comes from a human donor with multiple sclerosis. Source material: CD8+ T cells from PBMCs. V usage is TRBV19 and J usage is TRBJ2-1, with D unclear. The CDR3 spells CASSIGRAVYNEQFF. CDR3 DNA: TGTGCCAGTAGTATAGGAAGGGCAGTCTACAATGAGCAGTTCTTC.